This TCR beta chain stems from a study of coeliac disease. Assay: immunoSEQ multiplex PCR; the TCRdb copy retains only in-frame clones and omits some. The sample lists about 3,300 clones; 64% were seen once. One frozen approximately 500,000-cell aliquot per fraction was sequenced. The TCR originated in a woman aged 40 to 50. The sample taken for sequencing was intraepithelial lymphocytes from the gut.

The CDR3 nucleotides are TGTGCCAGCAGTTACTATAAGGGTGTCGGGGGTGAGCAGTTCTTC. This gives the protein CASSYYKGVGGEQFF. The V and J genes are TRBV6-5 and TRBJ2-1; weak D call: TRBD2 (6 bases). Germline V gives CDR1 MNHEY, CDR2 SVGAGI. This CDR3 has 15 amino acids. V gave up 1 base and J gave up 9 bases, with 16 bases separating them.